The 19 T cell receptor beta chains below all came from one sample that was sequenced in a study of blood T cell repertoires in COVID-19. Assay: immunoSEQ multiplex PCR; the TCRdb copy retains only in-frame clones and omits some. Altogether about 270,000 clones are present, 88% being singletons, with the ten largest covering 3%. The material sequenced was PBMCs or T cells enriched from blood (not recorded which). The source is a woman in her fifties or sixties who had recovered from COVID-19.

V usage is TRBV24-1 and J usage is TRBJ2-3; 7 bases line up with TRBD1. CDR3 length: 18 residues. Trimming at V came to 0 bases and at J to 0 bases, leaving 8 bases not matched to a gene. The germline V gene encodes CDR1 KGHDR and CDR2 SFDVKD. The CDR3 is CATSDLTPLQGSTDTQYF. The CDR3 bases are TGTGCCACCAGTGATTTGACCCCTTTACAGGGGAGCACAGATACGCAGTATTTT.

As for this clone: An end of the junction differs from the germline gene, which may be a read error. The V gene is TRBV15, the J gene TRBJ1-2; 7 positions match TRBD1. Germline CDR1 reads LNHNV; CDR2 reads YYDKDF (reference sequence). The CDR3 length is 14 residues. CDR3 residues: CATRRRGRGYGYTF. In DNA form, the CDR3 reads TGTGCCACCCGCAGGAGGGGGCGAGGCTATGGCTACACCTTC.

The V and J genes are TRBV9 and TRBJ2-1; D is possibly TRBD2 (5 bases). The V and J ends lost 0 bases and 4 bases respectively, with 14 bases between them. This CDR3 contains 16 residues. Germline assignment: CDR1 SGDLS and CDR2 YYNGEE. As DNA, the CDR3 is TGTGCCAGCAGCGTAGCGGAGCGGAGTGGGTACAATGAGCAGTTCTTC. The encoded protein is CASSVAERSGYNEQFF.

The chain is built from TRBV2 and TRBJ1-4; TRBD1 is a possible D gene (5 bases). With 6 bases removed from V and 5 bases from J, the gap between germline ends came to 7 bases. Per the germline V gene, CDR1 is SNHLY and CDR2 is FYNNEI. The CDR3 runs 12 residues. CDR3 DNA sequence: TGTGCCAGCAGGGCAGGGAATGAAAAACTGTTTTTT. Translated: CASRAGNEKLFF.

CDR3 DNA: TGTGCCAGCAGCCCGGGATCCTACGAGCAGTACTTC. Translated: CASSPGSYEQYF. The chain links TRBV7-2 to TRBJ2-7, with TRBD2 as a possible D gene (5 bases). The V end was cut by 5 bases, the J end by 1 base, with 6 bases between. The CDR3 has 12 residues. Germline lookup yields CDR1 SGHTA and CDR2 FQGNSA.

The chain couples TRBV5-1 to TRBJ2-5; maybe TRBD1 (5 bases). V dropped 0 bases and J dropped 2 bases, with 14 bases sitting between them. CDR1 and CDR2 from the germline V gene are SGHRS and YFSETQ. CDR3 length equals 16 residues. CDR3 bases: TGCGCCAGCAGCTTGGTGCGGCAGGGTGGACAAGAGACCCAGTACTTC. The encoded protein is CASSLVRQGGQETQYF.

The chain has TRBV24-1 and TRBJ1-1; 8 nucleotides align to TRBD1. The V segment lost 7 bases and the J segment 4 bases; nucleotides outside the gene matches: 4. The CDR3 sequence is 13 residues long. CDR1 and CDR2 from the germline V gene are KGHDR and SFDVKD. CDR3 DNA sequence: TGTGCCACCAGGGACAGGGAGGCCACTGAAGCTTTCTTT. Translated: CATRDREATEAFF.

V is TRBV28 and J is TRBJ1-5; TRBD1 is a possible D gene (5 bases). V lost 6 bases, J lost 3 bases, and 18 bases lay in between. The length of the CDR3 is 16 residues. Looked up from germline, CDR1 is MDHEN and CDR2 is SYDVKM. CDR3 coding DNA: TGTGCCAGCAGGCTTGCCCAAACAGGTAACAATCAGCCCCAGCATTTT. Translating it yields CASRLAQTGNNQPQHF.

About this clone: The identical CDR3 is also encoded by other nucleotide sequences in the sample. The CDR3, as DNA: TGCAGTGCTAGTAGAGGATATGGCTACACCTTC. This translates into CSASRGYGYTF. The chain uses TRBV20-1 and TRBJ1-2; D unresolved. Germline V gives CDR1 DFQATT, CDR2 SNEGSKA (reference sequence). CDR3 size: 11 residues. Trimming left V 3 bases short and J 5 bases short, with 7 bases between.

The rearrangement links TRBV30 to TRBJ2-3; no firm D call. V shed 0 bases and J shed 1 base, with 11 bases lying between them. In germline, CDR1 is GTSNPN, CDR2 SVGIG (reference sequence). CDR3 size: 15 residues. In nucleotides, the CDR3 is TGTGCCTGGAGTGTGGGTAAGACTGGCACAGATACGCAGTATTTT. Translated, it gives CAWSVGKTGTDTQYF.

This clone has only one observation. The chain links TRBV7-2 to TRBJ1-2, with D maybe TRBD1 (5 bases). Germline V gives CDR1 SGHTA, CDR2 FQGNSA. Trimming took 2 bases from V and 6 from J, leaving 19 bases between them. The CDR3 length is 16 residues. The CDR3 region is CASSLWGDSALDGYTF. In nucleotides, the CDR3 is TGTGCCAGCAGCTTATGGGGGGACTCCGCCCTCGATGGCTACACCTTC. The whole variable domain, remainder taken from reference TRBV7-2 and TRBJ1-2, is GAGVSQSPSNKVTEKGKDVELRCDPISGHTALYWYRQSLGQGLEFLIYFQGNSAPDKSGLPSDRFSAERTGGSVSTLTIQRTQQEDSAVYLCASSLWGDSALDGYTFGSGTRLTVV.

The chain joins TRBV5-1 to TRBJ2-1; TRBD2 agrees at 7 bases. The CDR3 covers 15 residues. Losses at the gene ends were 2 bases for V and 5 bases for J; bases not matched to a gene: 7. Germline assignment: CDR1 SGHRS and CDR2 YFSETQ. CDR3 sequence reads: CASSFGGLADNEQFF. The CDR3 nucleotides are TGCGCCAGCAGCTTTGGCGGGCTAGCGGACAATGAGCAGTTCTTC. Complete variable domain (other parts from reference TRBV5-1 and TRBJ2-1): KAGVTQTPRYLIKTRGQQVTLSCSPISGHRSVSWYQQTPGQGLQFLFEYFSETQRNKGNFPGRFSGRQFSNSRSEMNVSTLELGDSALYLCASSFGGLADNEQFFGPGTRLTVL.

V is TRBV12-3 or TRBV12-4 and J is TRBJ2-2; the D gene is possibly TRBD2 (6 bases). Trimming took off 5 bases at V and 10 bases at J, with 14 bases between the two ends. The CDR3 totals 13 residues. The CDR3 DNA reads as TGTGCCAGCAGTGGAGGGCGGTCCGAGGAGCTGTTTTTT. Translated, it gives CASSGGRSEELFF.

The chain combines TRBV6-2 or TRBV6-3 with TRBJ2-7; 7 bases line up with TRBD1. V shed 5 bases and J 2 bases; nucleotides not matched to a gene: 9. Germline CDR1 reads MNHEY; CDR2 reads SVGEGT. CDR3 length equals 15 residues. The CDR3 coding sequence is TGTGCCAGCAGTGACCGGCGACAGGGAACCTACGAGCAGTACTTC. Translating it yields CASSDRRQGTYEQYF.

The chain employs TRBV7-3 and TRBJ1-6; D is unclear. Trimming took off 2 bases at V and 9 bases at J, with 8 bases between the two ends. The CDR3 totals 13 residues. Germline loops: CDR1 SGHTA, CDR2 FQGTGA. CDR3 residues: CASSLQFGSPLHF. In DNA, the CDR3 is TGTGCCAGCAGCTTACAGTTTGGTTCACCCCTCCACTTT.

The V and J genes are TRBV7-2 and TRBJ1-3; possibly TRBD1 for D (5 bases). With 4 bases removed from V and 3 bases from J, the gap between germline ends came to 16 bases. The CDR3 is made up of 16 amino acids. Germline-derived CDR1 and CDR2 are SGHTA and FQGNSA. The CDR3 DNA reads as TGTGCCAGCAGCTCCCAGGGAGGGACCTTTGGAAACACCATATATTTT. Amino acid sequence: CASSSQGGTFGNTIYF.

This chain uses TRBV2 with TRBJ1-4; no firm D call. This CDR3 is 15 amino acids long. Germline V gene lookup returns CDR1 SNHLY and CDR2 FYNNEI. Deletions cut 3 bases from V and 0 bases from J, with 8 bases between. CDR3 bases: TGTGCCAGCAGTGAGAATCGGGCAACTAATGAAAAACTGTTTTTT. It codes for CASSENRATNEKLFF.

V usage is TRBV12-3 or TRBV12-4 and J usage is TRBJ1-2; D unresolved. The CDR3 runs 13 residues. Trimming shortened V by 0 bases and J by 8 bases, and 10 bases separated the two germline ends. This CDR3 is CASSLATRRGYTF. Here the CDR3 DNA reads TGTGCCAGCAGTTTAGCGACAAGGAGGGGCTACACCTTC.

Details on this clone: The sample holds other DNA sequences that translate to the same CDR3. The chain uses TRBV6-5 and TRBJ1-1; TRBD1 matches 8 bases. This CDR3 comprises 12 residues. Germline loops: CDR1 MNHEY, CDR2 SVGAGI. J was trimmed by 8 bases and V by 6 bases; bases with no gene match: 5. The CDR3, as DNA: TGTGCCAGCAGCCGAACAGGGGGGGAAGCTTTCTTT. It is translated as CASSRTGGEAFF.